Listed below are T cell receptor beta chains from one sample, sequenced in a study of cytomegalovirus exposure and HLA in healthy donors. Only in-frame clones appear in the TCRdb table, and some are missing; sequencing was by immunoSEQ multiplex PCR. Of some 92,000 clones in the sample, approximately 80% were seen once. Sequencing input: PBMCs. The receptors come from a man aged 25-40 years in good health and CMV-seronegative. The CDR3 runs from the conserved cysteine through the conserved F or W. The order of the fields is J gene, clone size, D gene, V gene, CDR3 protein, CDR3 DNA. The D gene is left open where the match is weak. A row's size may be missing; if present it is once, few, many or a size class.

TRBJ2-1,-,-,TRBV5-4,CASSFAEESSPSSYNEQFF,TGTGCCAGCAGCTTTGCGGAGGAGAGTAGTCCTAGCTCCTACAATGAGCAGTTCTTC
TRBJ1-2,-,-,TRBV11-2,CASSTTGRANYGYTF,TGTGCCAGCAGCACCACAGGGAGAGCGAACTATGGCTACACCTTC
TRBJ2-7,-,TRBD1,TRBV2,CASTGDRAYDEQYF,TGTGCCAGCACTGGGGACAGGGCCTACGACGAGCAGTACTTC
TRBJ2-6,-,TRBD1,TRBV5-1,CASSLEQGIGSGANVLTF,TGCGCCAGCAGCTTGGAACAGGGGATTGGCTCTGGGGCCAACGTCCTGACTTTC
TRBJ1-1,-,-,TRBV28,CASSPRGYRPNTEAFF,TGTGCCAGCAGTCCCCGGGGTTATCGGCCCAACACTGAAGCTTTCTTT
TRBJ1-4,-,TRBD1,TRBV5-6,CASSLRTGHWVREKLFF,TGTGCCAGCAGCCTAAGGACAGGGCACTGGGTAAGGGAAAAACTGTTTTTT
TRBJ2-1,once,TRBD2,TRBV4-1,CASSQIDLGLSGGNEQFF,TGCGCCAGCAGCCAAATTGATCTCGGACTTAGCGGGGGGAATGAGCAGTTCTTC
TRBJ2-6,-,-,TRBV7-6,CASSRQAGANVLTF,TGTGCCAGCAGCCGTCAGGCTGGGGCCAACGTCCTGACTTTC
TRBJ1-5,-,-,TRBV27,CASSFIRGGGINQPQHF,TGTGCCAGCAGTTTTATCAGGGGTGGTGGAATTAATCAGCCCCAGCATTTT
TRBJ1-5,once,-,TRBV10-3,CASQGLANQPQHF,TGTGCCAGTCAGGGGCTGGCGAATCAGCCCCAGCATTTT
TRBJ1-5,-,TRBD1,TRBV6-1,CASRPDRANNQPQHF,TGTGCCAGCAGGCCGGACAGGGCAAACAATCAGCCCCAGCATTTT
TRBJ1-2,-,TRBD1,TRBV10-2,CASSEGQAYGYTF,TGCGCCAGCAGTGAGGGACAGGCCTATGGCTACACCTTC
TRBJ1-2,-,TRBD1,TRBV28,CASSFGGRQGPDTSLGYTF,TGTGCCAGCAGTTTTGGGGGGAGACAGGGGCCGGACACTTCATTAGGCTACACCTTC
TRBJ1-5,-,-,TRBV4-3,CASSQDSGRVHNQPQHF,TGCGCCAGCAGCCAAGATTCGGGCAGGGTCCATAATCAGCCCCAGCATTTT
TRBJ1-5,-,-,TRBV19,CASRDGQGSRQPQHF,TGTGCCAGTAGGGATGGGCAGGGATCACGGCAGCCCCAGCATTTT
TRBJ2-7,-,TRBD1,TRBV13,CASSLEGQGPSYEQYF,TGTGCCAGCAGCTTGGAAGGACAGGGGCCCTCCTACGAGCAGTACTTC
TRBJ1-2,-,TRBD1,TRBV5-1,CASSSTTGGGSYGYTF,TGCGCCAGCAGCTCCACGACAGGGGGCGGTTCCTATGGCTACACCTTC
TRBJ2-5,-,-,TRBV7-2,CASSLGVQTQYF,TGTGCCAGCAGCTTAGGAGTGCAGACCCAGTACTTC
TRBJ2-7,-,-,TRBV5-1,CASSLVRGGAYEQYF,TGCGCCAGCAGCTTGGTGCGTGGAGGTGCCTACGAGCAGTACTTC
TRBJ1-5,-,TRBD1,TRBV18,CASSRTTGEDQPQHF,TGTGCCAGCTCACGTACGACAGGGGAAGATCAGCCCCAGCATTTT
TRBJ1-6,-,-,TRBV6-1,CASSEALRSVGNSPLHF,TGTGCCAGCAGTGAAGCGCTTCGTAGCGTTGGTAATTCACCCCTCCACTTT
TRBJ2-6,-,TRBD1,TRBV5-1,CASSTGQGASVGANVLTF,TGCGCCAGCAGCACCGGACAGGGGGCGTCGGTTGGGGCCAACGTCCTGACTTTC
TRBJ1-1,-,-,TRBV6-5,CASSLGRQQNTEAFF,TGTGCCAGCAGTTTGGGCAGACAACAGAACACTGAAGCTTTCTTT
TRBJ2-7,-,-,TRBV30,CAWRDIGYEQYF,TGTGCCTGGCGGGACATAGGTTACGAGCAGTACTTC
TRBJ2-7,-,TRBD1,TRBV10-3,CAISQGTGGSYEQYF,TGTGCCATCAGTCAAGGGACAGGGGGGTCCTACGAGCAGTACTTC
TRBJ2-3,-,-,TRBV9,CASSATSGASTDTQYF,TGTGCCAGCAGCGCAACATCAGGGGCTAGCACAGATACGCAGTATTTT
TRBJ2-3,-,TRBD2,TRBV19,CASRSSGGQDTQYF,TGTGCCAGTCGAAGTAGCGGGGGGCAAGATACGCAGTATTTT
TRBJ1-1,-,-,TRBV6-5,CASELTGRGTEAFF,TGTGCCAGCGAACTAACAGGGAGGGGGACTGAAGCTTTCTTT
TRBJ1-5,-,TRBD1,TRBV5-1,CASSLGQGIQPQHF,TGCGCCAGCAGCCTGGGACAGGGGATTCAGCCCCAGCATTTT
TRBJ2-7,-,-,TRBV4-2,CASSQETGSEQYF,TGTGCCAGCAGCCAGGAAACAGGGAGCGAGCAGTACTTC
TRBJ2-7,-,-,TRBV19,CASSMGIDYEQYF,TGTGCCAGTAGTATGGGCATAGACTACGAGCAGTACTTC
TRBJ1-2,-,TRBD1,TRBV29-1,CSVDLGQGAQGGYTF,TGCAGCGTTGATCTGGGACAGGGGGCGCAGGGCGGCTACACCTTC
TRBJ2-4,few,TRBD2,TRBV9,CASSASGGEGNIQYF,TGTGCCAGCAGCGCAAGCGGGGGGGAGGGAAACATTCAGTACTTC
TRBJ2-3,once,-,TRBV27,CASTGDTQYF,TGTGCCAGCACGGGAGATACGCAGTATTTT
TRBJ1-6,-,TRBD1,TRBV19,CASNLGQVSPLHF,TGTGCCAGTAACCTCGGACAGGTCTCACCCCTCCACTTT
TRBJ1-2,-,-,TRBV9,CASRGDISNYGYTF,TGTGCCAGCAGGGGGGACATATCTAACTATGGCTACACCTTC
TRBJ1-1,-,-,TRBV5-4,CASSLLGWRGAFF,TGTGCCAGCAGCTTGCTAGGGTGGAGGGGAGCTTTCTTT
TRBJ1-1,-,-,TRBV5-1,CASSLGRYMNTEAFF,TGCGCCAGCAGCTTGGGAAGATACATGAACACTGAAGCTTTCTTT
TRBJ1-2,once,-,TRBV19,CASSTNRAGIYGYTF,TGTGCCAGTAGTACAAACAGGGCCGGGATCTATGGCTACACCTTC
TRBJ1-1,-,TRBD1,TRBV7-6,CASSYQGVSEAFF,TGTGCCAGCAGTTATCAGGGGGTATCTGAAGCTTTCTTT
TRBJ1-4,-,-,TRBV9,CASSVAGVMPNEKLFF,TGTGCCAGCAGCGTAGCAGGGGTGATGCCTAATGAAAAACTGTTTTTT
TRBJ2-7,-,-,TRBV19,CASSHRAAYEQYF,TGTGCCAGTAGTCACAGGGCGGCCTACGAGCAGTACTTC